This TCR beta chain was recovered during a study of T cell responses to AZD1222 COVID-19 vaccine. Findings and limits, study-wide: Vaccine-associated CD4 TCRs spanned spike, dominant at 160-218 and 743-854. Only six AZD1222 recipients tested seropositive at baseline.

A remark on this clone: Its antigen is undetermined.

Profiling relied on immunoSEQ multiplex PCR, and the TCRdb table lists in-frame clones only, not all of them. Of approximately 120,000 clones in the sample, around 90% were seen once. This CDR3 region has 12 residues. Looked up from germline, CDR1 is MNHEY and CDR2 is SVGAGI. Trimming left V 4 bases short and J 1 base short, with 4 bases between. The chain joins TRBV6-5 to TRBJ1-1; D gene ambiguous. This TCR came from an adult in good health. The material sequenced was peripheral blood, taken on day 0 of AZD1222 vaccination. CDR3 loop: CASSSTNTEAFF. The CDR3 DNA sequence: TGTGCCAGCAGTTCAACGAACACTGAAGCTTTCTTT.